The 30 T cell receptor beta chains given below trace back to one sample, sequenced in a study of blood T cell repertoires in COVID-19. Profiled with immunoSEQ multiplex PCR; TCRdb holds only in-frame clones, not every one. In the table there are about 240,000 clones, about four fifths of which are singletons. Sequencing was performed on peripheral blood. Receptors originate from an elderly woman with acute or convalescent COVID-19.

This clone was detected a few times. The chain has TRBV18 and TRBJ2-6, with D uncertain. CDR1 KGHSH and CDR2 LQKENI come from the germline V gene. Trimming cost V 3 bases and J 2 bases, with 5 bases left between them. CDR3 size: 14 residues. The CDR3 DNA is TGTGCCAGCTCACCTGCAGCTGGGGCCAACGTCCTGACTTTC. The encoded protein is CASSPAAGANVLTF. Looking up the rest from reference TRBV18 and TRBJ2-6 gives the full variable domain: NAGVMQNPRHLVRRRGQEARLRCSPMKGHSHVYWYRQLPEEGLKFMVYLQKENIIDESGMPKERFSAEFPKEGPSILRIQQVVRGDSAAYFCASSPAAGANVLTFGAGSRLTVL.

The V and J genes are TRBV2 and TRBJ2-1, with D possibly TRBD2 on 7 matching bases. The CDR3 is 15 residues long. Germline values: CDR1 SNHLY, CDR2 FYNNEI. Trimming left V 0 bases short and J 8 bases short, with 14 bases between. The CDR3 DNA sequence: TGTGCCAGCAGTGAAGCGCTTCTAGGGGGGGATGAGCAGTTCTTC. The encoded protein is CASSEALLGGDEQFF.

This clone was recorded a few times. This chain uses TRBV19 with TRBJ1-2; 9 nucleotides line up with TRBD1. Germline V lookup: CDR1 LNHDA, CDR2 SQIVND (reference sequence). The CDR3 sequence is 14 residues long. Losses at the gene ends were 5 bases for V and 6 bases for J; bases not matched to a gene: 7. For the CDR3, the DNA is TGTGCCAGTAGTGCCCGGGACAGGGCGAATGGCTACACCTTC. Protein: CASSARDRANGYTF.

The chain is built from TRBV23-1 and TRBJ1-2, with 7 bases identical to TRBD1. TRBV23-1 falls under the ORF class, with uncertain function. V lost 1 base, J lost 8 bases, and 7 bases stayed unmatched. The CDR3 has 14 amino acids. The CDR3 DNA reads TGCGCCAGCAGTCAATGGAAGGGGGCGCGAGGCTACACCTTC. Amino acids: CASSQWKGARGYTF.

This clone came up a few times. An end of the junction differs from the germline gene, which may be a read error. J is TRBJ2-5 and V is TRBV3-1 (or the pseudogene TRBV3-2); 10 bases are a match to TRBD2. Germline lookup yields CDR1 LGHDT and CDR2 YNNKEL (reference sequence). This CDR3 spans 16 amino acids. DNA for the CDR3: TGTGCCAGCAGCCAAGGAGCGGGGGGGCCCCAAGAGCCCCAGTACTTC. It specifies CASSQGAGGPQEPQYF.

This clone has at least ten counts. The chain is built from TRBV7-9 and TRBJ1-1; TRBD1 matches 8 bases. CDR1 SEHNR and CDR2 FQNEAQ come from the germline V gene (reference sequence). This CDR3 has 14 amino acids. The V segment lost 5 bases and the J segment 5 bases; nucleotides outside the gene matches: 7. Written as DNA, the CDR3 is TGTGCCAGCAGCCTGGGGACAGGCCAAACTGAAGCTTTCTTT. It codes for CASSLGTGQTEAFF.

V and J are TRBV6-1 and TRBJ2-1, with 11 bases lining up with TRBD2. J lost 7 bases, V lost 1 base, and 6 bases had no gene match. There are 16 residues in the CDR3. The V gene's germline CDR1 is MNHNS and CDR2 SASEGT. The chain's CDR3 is CASSEVTSGGWNEQFF. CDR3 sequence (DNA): TGTGCCAGCAGTGAAGTAACTAGCGGGGGATGGAATGAGCAGTTCTTC.

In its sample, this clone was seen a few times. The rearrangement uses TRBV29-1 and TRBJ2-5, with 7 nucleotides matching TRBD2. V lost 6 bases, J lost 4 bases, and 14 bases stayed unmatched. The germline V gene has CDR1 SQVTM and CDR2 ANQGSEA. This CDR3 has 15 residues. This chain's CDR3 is CSVTPRRPSGETQYF. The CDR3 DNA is TGCAGCGTGACCCCGAGAAGGCCTAGCGGAGAGACCCAGTACTTC.

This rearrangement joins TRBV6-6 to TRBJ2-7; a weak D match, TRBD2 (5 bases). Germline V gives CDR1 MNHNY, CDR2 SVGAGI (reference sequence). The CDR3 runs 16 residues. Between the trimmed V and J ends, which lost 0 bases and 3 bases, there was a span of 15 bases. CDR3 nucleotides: TGTGCCAGCAGTTACTCCCACGGGAACCAGTTCTACGAGCAGTACTTC. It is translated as CASSYSHGNQFYEQYF.

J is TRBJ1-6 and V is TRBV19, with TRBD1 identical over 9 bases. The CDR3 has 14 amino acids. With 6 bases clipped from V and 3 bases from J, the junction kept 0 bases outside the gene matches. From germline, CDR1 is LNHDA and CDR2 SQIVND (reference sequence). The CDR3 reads CASRDRGYNSPLHF. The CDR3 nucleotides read TGTGCCAGTAGGGACAGGGGCTATAATTCACCCCTCCACTTT.

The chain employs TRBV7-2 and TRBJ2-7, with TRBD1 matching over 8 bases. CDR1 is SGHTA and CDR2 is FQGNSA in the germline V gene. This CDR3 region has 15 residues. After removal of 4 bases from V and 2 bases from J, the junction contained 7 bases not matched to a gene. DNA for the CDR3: TGTGCCAGCAGCTCCGACGGGACAGGTACCTACGAGCAGTACTTC. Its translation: CASSSDGTGTYEQYF. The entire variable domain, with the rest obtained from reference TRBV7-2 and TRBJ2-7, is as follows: GAGVSQSPSNKVTEKGKDVELRCDPISGHTALYWYRQSLGQGLEFLIYFQGNSAPDKSGLPSDRFSAERTGGSVSTLTIQRTQQEDSAVYLCASSSDGTGTYEQYFGPGTRLTVT.

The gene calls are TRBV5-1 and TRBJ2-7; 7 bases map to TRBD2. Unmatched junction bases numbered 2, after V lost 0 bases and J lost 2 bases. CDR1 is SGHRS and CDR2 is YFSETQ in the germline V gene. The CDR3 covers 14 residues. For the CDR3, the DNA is TGCGCCAGCAGCTTGGTGGGAGGGGCCTACGAGCAGTACTTC. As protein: CASSLVGGAYEQYF.

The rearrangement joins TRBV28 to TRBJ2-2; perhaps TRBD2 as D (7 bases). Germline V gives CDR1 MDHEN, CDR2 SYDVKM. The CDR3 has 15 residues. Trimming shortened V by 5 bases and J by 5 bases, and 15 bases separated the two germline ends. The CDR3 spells CASSPRGQGTGELFF. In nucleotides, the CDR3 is TGTGCCAGCAGTCCGCGGGGGCAGGGGACCGGGGAGCTGTTTTTT.

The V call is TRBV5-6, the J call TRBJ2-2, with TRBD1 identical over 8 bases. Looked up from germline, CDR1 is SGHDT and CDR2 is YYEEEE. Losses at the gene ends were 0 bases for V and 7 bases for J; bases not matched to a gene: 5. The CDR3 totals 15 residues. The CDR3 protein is CASSLGTGFGGELFF. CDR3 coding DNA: TGTGCCAGCAGCTTGGGGACAGGGTTTGGCGGGGAGCTGTTTTTT. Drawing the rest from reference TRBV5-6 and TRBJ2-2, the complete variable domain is DAGVTQSPTHLIKTRGQQVTLRCSPKSGHDTVSWYQQALGQGPQFIFQYYEEEERQRGNFPDRFSGHQFPNYSSELNVNALLLGDSALYLCASSLGTGFGGELFFGEGSRLTVL.

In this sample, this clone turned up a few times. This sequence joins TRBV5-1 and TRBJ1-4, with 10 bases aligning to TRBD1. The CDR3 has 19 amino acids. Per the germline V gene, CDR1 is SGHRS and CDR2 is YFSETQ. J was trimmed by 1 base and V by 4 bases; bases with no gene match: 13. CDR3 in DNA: TGCGCCAGCAGCCCCAGGACAGGGGGAGTTCTCTTAACTAATGAAAAACTGTTTTTT. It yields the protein CASSPRTGGVLLTNEKLFF.

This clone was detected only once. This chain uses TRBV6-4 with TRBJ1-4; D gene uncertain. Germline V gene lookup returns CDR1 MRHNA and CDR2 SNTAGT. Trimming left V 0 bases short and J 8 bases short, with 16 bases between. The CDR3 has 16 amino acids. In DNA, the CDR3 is TGTGCCAGCAGTGACTCTTTTATGGCCGGGGAGGAAAAACTGTTTTTT. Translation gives CASSDSFMAGEEKLFF.

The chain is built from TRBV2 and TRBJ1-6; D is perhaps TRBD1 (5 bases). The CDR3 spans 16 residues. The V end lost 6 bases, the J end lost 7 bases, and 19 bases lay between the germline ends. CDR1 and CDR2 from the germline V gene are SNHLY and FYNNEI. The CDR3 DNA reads TGTGCCAGCAGGATGGGGCTGGGTTCGAGAAATTCACCCCTCCACTTT. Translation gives CASRMGLGSRNSPLHF.

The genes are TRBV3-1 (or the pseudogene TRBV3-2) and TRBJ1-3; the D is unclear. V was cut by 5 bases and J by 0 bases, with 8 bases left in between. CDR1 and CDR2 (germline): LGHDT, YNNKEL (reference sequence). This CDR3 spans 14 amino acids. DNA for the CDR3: TGTGCCAGCAGCGTGCCGGGCTCTGGAAACACCATATATTTT. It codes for CASSVPGSGNTIYF.

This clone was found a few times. In DNA form, the CDR3 reads TGTGCCAGCAGTTTGGGGACGGCGGGAATTCAGCCCCAGCATTTT. Protein sequence: CASSLGTAGIQPQHF. The gene calls are TRBV28 and TRBJ1-5; D may be TRBD1 (5 bases). The CDR3 has 15 residues. V lost 3 bases, J lost 6 bases, and 15 bases lay in between. Germline assignment: CDR1 MDHEN and CDR2 SYDVKM.

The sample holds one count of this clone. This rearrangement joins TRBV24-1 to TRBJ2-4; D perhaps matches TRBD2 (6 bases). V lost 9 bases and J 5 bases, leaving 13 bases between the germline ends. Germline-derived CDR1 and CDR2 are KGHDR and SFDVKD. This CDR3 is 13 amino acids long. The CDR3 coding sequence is TGTGCCACCTCGCGGGGTGGCGAAAACATTCAGTACTTC. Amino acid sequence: CATSRGGENIQYF.

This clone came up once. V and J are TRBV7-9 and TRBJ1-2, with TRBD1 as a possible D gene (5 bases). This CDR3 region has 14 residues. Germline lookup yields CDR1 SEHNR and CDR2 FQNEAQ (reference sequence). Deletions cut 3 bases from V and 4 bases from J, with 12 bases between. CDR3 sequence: CASSFGQGAYGYTF. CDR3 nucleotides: TGTGCCAGCAGCTTCGGGCAGGGTGCCTATGGCTACACCTTC.

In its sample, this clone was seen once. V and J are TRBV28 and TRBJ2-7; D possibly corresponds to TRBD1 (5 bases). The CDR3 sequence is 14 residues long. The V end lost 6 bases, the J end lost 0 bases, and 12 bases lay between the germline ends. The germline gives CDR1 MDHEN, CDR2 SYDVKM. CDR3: CASRRTFASYEQYF. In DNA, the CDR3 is TGTGCCAGCAGAAGGACATTTGCCTCCTACGAGCAGTACTTC.

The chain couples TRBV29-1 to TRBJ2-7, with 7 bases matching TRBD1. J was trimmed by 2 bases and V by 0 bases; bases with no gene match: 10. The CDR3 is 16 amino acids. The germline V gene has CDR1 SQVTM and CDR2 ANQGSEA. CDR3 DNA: TGCAGCGTTGAAGATTTCGGGACAGCTCGTCCCTACGAGCAGTACTTC. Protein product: CSVEDFGTARPYEQYF.

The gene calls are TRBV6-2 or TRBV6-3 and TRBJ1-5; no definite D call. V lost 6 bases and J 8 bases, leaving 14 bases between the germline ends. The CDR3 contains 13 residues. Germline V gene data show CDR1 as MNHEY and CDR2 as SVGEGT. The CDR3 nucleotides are TGTGCCAGCAGCGCACCTGCCGAGAAGCCCCAGCATTTT. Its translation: CASSAPAEKPQHF.

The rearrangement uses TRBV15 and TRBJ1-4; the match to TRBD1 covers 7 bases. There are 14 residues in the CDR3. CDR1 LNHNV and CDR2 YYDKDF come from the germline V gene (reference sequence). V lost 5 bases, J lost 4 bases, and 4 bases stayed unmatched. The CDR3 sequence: CATSQTGNNEKLFF. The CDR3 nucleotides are TGTGCCACCAGCCAGACAGGGAATAATGAAAAACTGTTTTTT.

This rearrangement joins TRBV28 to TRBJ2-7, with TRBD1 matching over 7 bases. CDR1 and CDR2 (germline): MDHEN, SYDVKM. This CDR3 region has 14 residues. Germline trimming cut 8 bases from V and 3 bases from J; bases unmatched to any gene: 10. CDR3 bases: TGTGCCAGCCGGGTGGGGACAGCTCACTACGAGCAGTACTTC. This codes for CASRVGTAHYEQYF.

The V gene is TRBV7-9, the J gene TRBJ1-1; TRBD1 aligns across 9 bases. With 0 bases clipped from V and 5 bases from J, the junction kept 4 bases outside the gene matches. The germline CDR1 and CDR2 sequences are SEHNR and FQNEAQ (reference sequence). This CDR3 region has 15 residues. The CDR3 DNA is TGTGCCAGCAGCTTAGCTTTGGGGACAGGGACTGAAGCTTTCTTT. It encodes CASSLALGTGTEAFF.

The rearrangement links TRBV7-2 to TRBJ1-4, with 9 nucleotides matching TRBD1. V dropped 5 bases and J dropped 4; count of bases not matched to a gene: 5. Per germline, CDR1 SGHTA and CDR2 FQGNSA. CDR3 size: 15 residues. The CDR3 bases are TGTGCCAGCAGCGGGGGGGGACAGGGTAATGAAAAACTGTTTTTT. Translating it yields CASSGGGQGNEKLFF.

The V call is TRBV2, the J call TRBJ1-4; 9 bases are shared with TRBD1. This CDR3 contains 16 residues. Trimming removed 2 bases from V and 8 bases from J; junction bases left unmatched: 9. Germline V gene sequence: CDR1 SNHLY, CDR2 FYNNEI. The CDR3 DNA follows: TGTGCCAGCAGTGAATTCTTGGGACAGGGAGGGGAAAAACTGTTTTTT. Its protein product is CASSEFLGQGGEKLFF. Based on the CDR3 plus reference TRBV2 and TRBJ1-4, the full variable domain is EPEVTQTPSHQVTQMGQEVILRCVPISNHLYFYWYRQILGQKVEFLVSFYNNEISEKSEIFDDQFSVERPDGSNFTLKIRSTKLEDSAMYFCASSEFLGQGGEKLFFGSGTQLSVL.

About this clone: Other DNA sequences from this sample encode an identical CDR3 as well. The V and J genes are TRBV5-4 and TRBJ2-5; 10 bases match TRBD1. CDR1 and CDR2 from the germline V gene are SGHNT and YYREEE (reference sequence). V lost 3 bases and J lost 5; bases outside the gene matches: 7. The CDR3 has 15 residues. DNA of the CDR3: TGTGCCAGCAGCTCCAGACAGGGGGCCTGGGAGACCCAGTACTTC. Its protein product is CASSSRQGAWETQYF.